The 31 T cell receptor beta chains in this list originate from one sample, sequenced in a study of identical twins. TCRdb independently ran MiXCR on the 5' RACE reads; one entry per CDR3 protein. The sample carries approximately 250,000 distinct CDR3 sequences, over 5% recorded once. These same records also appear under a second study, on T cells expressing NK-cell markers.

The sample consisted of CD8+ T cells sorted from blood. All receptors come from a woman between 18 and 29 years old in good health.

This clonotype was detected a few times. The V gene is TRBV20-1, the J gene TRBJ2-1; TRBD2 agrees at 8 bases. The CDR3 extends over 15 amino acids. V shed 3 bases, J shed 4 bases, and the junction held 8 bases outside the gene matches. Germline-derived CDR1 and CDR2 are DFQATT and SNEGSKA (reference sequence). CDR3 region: CSASTGLAVYNEQFF. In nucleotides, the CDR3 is TGCAGTGCTAGCACAGGACTAGCCGTTTACAATGAGCAGTTCTTC.

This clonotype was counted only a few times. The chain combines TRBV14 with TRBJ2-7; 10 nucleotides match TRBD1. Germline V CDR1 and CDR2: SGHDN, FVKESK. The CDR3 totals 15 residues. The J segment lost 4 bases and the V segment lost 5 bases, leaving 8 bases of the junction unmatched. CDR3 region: CASSETGTGEYEQYF. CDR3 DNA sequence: TGTGCCAGCAGCGAGACCGGGACAGGGGAATACGAGCAGTACTTC.

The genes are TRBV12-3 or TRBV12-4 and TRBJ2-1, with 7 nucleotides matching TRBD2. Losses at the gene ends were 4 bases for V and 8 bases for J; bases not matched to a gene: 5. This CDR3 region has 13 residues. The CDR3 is CASSYRTRDEQFF. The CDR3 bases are TGTGCCAGCAGTTATAGGACTAGGGATGAGCAGTTCTTC.

The CDR3 DNA reads as TGTGCCAGCAGCTTGGCGTCCGGCCAGGGAAATGGCTACACCTTC. Encoded protein: CASSLASGQGNGYTF. The J gene is TRBJ1-2, the V gene TRBV5-5; maybe TRBD1 (5 bases). The germline CDR1 and CDR2 sequences are SGHKS and YYEKEE (reference sequence). V lost 0 bases to trimming and J lost 6 bases, with 15 bases between them. The CDR3 runs 15 residues.

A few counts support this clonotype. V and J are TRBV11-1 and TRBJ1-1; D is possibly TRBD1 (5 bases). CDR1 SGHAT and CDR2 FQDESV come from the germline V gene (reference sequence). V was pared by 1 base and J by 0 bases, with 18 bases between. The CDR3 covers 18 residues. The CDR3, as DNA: TGTGCCAGCAGCTTAGGTATCCAGGGAATCTCGGTGAACACTGAAGCTTTCTTT. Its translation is CASSLGIQGISVNTEAFF.

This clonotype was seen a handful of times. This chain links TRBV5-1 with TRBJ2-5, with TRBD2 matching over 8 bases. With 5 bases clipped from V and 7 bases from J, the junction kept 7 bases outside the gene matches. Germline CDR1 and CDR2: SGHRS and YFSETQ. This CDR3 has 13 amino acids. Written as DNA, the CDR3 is TGCGCCAGCAGTCGGGGGGGCCAGGGGACCCAGTACTTC. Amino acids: CASSRGGQGTQYF.

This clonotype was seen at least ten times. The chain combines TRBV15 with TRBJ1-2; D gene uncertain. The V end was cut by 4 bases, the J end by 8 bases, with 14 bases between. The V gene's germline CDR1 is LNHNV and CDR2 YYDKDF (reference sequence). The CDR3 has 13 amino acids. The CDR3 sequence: CATSNGPPGGYTF. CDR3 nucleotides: TGTGCCACCAGCAACGGGCCTCCCGGAGGCTACACCTTC.

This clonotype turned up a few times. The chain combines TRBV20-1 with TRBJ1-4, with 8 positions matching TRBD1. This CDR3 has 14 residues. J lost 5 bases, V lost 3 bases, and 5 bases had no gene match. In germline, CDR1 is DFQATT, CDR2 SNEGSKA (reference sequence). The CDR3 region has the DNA TGCAGTGCTAGGTCACAGGGGGGGAATGAAAAACTGTTTTTT. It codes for CSARSQGGNEKLFF.

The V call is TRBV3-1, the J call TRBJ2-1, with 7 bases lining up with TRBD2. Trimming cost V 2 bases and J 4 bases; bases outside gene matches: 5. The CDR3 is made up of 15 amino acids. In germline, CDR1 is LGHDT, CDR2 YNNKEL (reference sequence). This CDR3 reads CASSQRPAGYNEQFF. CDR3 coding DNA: TGTGCCAGCAGCCAAAGGCCAGCGGGGTACAATGAGCAGTTCTTC.

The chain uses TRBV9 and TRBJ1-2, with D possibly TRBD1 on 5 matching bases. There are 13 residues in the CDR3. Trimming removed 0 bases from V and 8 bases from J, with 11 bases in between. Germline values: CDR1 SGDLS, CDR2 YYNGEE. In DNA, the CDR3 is TGTGCCAGCAGCGTAGGAGGGGCGGGCGGCTACACCTTC. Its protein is CASSVGGAGGYTF.

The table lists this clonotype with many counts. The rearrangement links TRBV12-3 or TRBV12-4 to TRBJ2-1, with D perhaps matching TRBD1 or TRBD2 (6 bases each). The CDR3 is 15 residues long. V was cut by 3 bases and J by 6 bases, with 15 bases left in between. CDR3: CASSFPGAHFNEQFF. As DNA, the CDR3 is TGTGCCAGCAGTTTCCCGGGGGCTCACTTCAATGAGCAGTTCTTC.

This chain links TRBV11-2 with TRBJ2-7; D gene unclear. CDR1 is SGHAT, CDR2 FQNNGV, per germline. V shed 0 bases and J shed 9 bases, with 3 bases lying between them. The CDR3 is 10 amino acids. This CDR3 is CASSLDGQYF. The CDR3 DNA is TGTGCCAGCAGCTTAGACGGGCAGTACTTC.

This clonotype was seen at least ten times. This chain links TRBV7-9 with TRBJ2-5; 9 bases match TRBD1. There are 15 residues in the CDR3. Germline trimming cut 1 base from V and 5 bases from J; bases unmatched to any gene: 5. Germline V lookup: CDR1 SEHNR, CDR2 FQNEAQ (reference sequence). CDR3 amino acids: CASSLVQGAGETQYF. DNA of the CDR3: TGTGCCAGCAGCTTAGTACAGGGGGCCGGGGAGACCCAGTACTTC.

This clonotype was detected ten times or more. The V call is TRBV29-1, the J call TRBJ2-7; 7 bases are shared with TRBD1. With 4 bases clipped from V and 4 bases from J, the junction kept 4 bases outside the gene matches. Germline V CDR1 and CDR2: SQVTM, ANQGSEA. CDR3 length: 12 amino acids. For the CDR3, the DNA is TGCAGCGTTGGGTCAGGGGGTTACGAGCAGTACTTC. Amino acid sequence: CSVGSGGYEQYF.

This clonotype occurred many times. CDR3 nucleotide sequence: TGTGCCAGCAGCCCAGGGCCTTCACCCCTCCACTTT. Translating it yields CASSPGPSPLHF. The chain combines TRBV6-5 with TRBJ1-6, with D maybe TRBD1 (5 bases). The length of the CDR3 is 12 residues. Trimming pared 6 bases from V and 9 bases from J, leaving 9 bases between. Germline values: CDR1 MNHEY, CDR2 SVGAGI.

The CDR3 region has the DNA TGTGCCAGCAGCTTCCCCGTGGCGGGCACCGGGGAGCTGTTTTTT. It encodes CASSFPVAGTGELFF. The rearrangement links TRBV7-9 to TRBJ2-2; perhaps TRBD2 as D (5 bases). Trimming left V 3 bases short and J 4 bases short, with 12 bases between. Germline CDR1 reads SEHNR; CDR2 reads FQNEAQ (reference sequence). The CDR3 runs to 15 residues.

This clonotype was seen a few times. CDR3 protein: CASSGGTEDNQPQHF. CDR3 sequence (DNA): TGTGCCAGCAGTGGCGGGACAGAAGATAATCAGCCCCAGCATTTT. The V call is TRBV12-3 or TRBV12-4, the J call TRBJ1-5; 7 bases line up with TRBD1. Trimming removed 5 bases from V and 4 bases from J; junction bases left unmatched: 8. The CDR3 is made up of 15 amino acids.

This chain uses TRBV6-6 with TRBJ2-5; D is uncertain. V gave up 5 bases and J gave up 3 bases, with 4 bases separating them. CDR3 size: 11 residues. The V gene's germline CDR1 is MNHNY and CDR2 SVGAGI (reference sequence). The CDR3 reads CASSTKETQYF. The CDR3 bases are TGTGCCAGCAGTACTAAAGAGACCCAGTACTTC.

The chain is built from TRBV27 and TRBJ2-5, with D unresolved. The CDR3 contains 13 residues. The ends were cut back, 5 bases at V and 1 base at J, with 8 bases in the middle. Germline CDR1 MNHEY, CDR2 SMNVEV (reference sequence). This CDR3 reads CASSRFSQETQYF. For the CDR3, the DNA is TGTGCCAGCAGTAGGTTCAGCCAAGAGACCCAGTACTTC.

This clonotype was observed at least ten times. The CDR3 region has the DNA TGTGCCAGCAGTTTCACCGGGACGGGAAATTCACCCCTCCACTTT. As protein: CASSFTGTGNSPLHF. The chain employs TRBV12-3 or TRBV12-4 and TRBJ1-6; a weak D match, TRBD1 (5 bases). V gave up 3 bases and J gave up 7 bases, with 13 bases separating them. The CDR3 extends over 15 amino acids.

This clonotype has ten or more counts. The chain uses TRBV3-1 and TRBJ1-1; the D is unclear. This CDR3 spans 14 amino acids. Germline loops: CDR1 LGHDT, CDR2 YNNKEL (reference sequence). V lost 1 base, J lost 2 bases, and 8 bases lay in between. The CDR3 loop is CASSQAYSNTEAFF. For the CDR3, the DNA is TGTGCCAGCAGCCAAGCGTACAGTAACACTGAAGCTTTCTTT.

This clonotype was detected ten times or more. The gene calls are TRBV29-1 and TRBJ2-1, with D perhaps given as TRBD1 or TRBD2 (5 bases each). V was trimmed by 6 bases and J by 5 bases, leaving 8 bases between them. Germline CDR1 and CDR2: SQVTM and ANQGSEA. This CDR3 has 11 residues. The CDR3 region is CSVGTNNEQFF. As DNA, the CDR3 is TGCAGCGTAGGGACCAACAATGAGCAGTTCTTC.

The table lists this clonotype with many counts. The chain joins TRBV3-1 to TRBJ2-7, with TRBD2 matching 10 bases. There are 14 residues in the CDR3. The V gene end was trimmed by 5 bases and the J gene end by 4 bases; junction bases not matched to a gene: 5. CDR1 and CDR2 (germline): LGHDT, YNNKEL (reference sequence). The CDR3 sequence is CASSSSGRSYEQYF. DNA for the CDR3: TGTGCCAGCAGCAGTAGCGGGAGGTCGTACGAGCAGTACTTC.

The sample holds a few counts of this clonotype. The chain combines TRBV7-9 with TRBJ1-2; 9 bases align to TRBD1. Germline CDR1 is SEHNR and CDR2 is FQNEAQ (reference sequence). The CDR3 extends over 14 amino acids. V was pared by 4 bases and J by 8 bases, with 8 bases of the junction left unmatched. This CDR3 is CASSSPPDRGGYTF. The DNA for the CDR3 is TGTGCCAGCAGCTCCCCACCGGACAGGGGCGGCTACACCTTC.

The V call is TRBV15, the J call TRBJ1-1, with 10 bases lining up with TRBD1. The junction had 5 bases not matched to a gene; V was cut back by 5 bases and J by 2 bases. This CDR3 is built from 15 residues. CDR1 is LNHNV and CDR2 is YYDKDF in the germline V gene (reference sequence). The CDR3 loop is CATSGRDRGNTEAFF. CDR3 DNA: TGTGCCACCAGCGGCCGGGACAGGGGAAACACTGAAGCTTTCTTT.

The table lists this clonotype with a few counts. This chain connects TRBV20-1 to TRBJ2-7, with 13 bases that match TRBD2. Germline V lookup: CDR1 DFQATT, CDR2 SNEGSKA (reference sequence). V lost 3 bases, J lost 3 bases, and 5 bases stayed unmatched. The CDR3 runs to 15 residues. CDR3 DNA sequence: TGCAGTGCTAGTCCCACTAGCGGGAGGGACTACGAGCAGTACTTC. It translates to CSASPTSGRDYEQYF.

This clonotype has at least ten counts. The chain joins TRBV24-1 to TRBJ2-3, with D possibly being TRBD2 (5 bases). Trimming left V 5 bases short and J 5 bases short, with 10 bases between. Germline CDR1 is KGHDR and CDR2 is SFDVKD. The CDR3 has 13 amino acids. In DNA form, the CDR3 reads TGTGCCACCAGTGCAGCGGTGGAAGATACGCAGTATTTT. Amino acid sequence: CATSAAVEDTQYF.

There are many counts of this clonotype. For the CDR3, the DNA is TGTGCCAGCAGCTTCGGGACAGTCCAAGAGACCCAGTACTTC. As protein: CASSFGTVQETQYF. This chain joins TRBV7-8 and TRBJ2-5; 7 positions match TRBD1. The CDR3 has 14 amino acids. Germline-derived CDR1 and CDR2 are SGHVS and FQNEAQ. With V trimmed by 3 bases and J by 1 base, 2 bases remained unmatched.

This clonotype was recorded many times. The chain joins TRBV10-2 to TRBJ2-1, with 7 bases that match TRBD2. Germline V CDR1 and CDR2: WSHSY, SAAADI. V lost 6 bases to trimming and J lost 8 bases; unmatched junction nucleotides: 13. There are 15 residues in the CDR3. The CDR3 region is CASRVSGRAWDEQFF. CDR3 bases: TGCGCCAGCAGGGTGTCGGGGAGGGCCTGGGATGAGCAGTTCTTC.

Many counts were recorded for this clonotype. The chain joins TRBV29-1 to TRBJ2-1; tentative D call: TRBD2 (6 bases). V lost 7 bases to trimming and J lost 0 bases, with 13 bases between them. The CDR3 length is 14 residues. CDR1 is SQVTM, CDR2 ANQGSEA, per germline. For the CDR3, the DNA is TGCAGCGGGGGGGACTTCAGCTCCTACAATGAGCAGTTCTTC. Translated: CSGGDFSSYNEQFF.

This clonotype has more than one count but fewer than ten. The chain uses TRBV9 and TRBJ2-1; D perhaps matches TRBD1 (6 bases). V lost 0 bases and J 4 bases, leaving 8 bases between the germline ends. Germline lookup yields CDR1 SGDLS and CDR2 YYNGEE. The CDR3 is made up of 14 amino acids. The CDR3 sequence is CASSVGGPYNEQFF. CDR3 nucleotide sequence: TGTGCCAGCAGCGTAGGGGGGCCTTACAATGAGCAGTTCTTC.